This T cell receptor beta chain came from a study of cytomegalovirus exposure and HLA in healthy donors. Study-level information: Of some 410 genotyped donors, 80% to 85% grouped in the Caucasian-associated ancestry cluster.

These donors counted as nominally healthy when sampled, but unrecorded immune exposures were likely. Study findings and constraints: From TCR beta sequences, most subjects' HLA-A and HLA-B alleles were reportedly predicted accurately. TCR beta V- and J-gene trimming was later associated with a missense DCLRE1C variant.

Per germline, CDR1 GTSNPN and CDR2 SVGIG (reference sequence). V was pared by 4 bases and J by 0 bases, with 12 bases between. The CDR3 runs to 15 residues. About this clone: The antigen is unknown.

PCR used 60 Vbeta primers and 13 Jbeta primers. The data were produced by immunoSEQ multiplex PCR, yet TCRdb's version contains in-frame clones alone and is incomplete. The sample consists of approximately 100,000 clones, 75% to 85% of them appearing once. The chain joins TRBV30 to TRBJ2-2; the D is unclear. The sequenced material came from PBMCs. The TCR sequence derives from a man in his late teens or twenties in good health and CMV-seropositive. CDR3: CAWTLLVANTGELFF. For the CDR3, the DNA is TGTGCCTGGACCTTGCTCGTAGCGAACACCGGGGAGCTGTTTTTT. Full variable domain (remainder filled in from reference TRBV30 and TRBJ2-2): SQTIHQWPATLVQPVGSPLSLECTVEGTSNPNLYWYRQAAGRGLQLLFYSVGIGQISSEVPQNLSASRPQDRQFILSSKKLLLSDSGFYLCAWTLLVANTGELFFGEGSRLTVL.